Described below is a single T cell receptor (beta chain) sequence and its context. Its target is not known. V shed 2 bases and J shed 6 bases, with 14 bases lying between them. Germline values: CDR1 MGHRA, CDR2 YSYEKL. This CDR3 is built from 15 residues. The sample belongs to a study of cytotoxic CD8 clonotypes in ibrutinib-treated CLL. The study's findings and limits: Baseline-level clonality went beyond age-matched healthy donors and moved in step with circulating CD8+ T-cell counts. Sustained-remission patients were sampled at different times than progressing patients were.

Generated by immunoSEQ multiplex PCR, the TCRdb table keeps only in-frame clones and is missing some. The sample lists roughly 330,000 clones, roughly 70% occurring once. The genes are TRBV4-1 and TRBJ2-1, with a possible D match to TRBD2 (7 bases). The sequence was obtained from a human donor with chronic lymphocytic leukemia. Material: PBMCs, obtained after 36 months of ibrutinib treatment. CDR3 DNA: TGCGCCAGCAGCCAATGGGGGGGGCTCGGCAATGAGCAGTTCTTC. Amino acids: CASSQWGGLGNEQFF.